This T cell receptor beta chain is from a study of blood T cell repertoires in COVID-19 (dated by TCRdb to 2018 to 2020). In the study overall: Collaborator samples came from the United States, Italy and Spain and covered acute and convalescent phases of COVID-19. The repertoires were released in a freely available public database intended as a resource for research on the immune response to SARS-CoV-2. HLA class I and class II types, where available, came from metadata supplied by the sample provider rather than from assay-based typing. Subjects who had been exposed to COVID-19, were actively infected with it, or had recovered from it provided the deeply sampled blood TCRbeta repertoires that made up the dataset. The prospective study material was composed of cDNA or gDNA derived from T cells, B-cell-depleted T cells, or PBMCs. The samples were drawn from two sources: the first 160 participants of the ongoing ImmuneRACE study, and over 1,000 subjects contributed by 6 global collaborators. Nearly every sample came with metadata listing a de-identified subject ID, COVID-19 status, age in years and sex. Study-level results and caveats: The amount of clinical and demographic metadata varied by source and participant and was provided uncurated.

Each collaborating institution followed its own protocols to collect whole blood in K2EDTA tubes. For TCRbeta analysis, collaborator samples were shipped as frozen whole blood, as isolated PBMCs, or as DNA extracted from either sample type. TCRbeta CDR3 regions were amplified from genomic DNA using the immunoSEQ Assay, a bias-controlled multiplex PCR. The study's own analysis went as follows. The number of nucleated cells in each sample was estimated by amplification of reference gene primers within the assay. To quantify the absolute abundance of each unique TCRbeta CDR3 rearrangement, sequence reads were collapsed and filtered. Productive Simpson clonality was computed per sample as the square root of Simpson's diversity index over productive rearrangements. TCRdb holds this immuneACCESS table with in-frame rearrangements only. Some clones are missing; in checked studies, unresolved V genes explain under half, and the rest has no known cause. The V and J calls and clone size come from that table; D and trimming were worked out from the DNA. The sample has about 170,000 clones on record, approximately 92% of them singletons. The top ten constitute about 5% of the sample.

For this clone: There is no known antigen for this receptor. No clone much larger than this one lies a single base away; base qualities are absent.

The CDR1 and CDR2 encoded by the germline V gene (reference sequence) are LNHDA and SQIVND. The CDR3 contains 13 residues, cysteine and phenylalanine counted. The read is trimmed to its CDR3 DNA, 39 bases read in frame from base 1. Trimming at the junction amounts to 3 bases on V and 6 bases on J, and the germline ends lie 11 bases apart. Specimen: peripheral blood. This receptor was taken from a woman between 45 and 65 years old with acute or convalescent COVID-19. This sequence uses TRBV19 and TRBJ1-2, with the identity of the D gene unclear. In nucleotides, the sequence is TGTGCCAGTAGTATCGCGGATGAAGATGGCTACACCTTC. Its product reads: CASSIADEDGYTF.